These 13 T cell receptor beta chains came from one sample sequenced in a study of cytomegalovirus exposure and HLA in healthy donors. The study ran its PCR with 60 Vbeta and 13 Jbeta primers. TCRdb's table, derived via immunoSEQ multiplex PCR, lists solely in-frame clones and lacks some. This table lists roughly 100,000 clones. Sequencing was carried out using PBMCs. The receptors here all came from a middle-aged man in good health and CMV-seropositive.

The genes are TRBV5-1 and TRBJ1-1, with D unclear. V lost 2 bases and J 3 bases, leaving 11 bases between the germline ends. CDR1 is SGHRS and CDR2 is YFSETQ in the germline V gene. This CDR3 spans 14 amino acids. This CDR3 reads CASSLSTRDTEAFF. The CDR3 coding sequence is TGCGCCAGCAGCTTAAGCACGAGGGACACTGAAGCTTTCTTT. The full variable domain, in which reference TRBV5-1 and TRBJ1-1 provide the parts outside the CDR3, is KAGVTQTPRYLIKTRGQQVTLSCSPISGHRSVSWYQQTPGQGLQFLFEYFSETQRNKGNFPGRFSGRQFSNSRSEMNVSTLELGDSALYLCASSLSTRDTEAFFGQGTRLTVV.

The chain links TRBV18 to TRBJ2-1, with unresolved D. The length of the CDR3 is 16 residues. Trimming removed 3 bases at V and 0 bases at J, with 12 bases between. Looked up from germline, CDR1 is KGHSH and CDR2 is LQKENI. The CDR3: CASSPNPRSSYNEQFF. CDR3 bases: TGTGCCAGCTCACCCAACCCCCGGAGCTCCTACAATGAGCAGTTCTTC.

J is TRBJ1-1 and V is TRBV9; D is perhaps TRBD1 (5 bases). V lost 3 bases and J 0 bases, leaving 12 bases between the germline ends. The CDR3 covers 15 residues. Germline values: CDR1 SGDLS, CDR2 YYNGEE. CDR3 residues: CASSDAGRMNTEAFF. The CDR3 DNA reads TGTGCCAGCAGCGACGCGGGACGGATGAACACTGAAGCTTTCTTT.

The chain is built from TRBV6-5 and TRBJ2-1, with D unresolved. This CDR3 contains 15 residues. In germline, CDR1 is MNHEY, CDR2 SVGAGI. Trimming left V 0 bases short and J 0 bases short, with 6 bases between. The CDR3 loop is CASSYSAVSYNEQFF. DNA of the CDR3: TGTGCCAGCAGTTACTCGGCAGTCTCCTACAATGAGCAGTTCTTC.

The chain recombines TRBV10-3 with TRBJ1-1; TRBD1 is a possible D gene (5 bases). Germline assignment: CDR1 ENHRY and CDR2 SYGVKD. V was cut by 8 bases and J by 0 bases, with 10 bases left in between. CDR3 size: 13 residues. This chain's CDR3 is CAIGQGLNTEAFF. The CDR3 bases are TGTGCCATCGGGCAGGGTTTGAACACTGAAGCTTTCTTT.

The CDR3: CSVVSGIGQPQHF. CDR3 bases: TGCAGCGTTGTTTCGGGGATCGGGCAGCCCCAGCATTTT. The V call is TRBV29-1, the J call TRBJ1-5; D gene uncertain. Germline V lookup: CDR1 SQVTM, CDR2 ANQGSEA. This CDR3 comprises 13 residues. V lost 4 bases and J lost 7, with 14 bases in between.

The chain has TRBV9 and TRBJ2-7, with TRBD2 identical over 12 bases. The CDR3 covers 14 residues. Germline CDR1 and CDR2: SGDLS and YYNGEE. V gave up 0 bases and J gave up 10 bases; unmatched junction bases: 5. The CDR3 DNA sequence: TGTGCCAGCAGCGTAGGACTAGCGGGAGTCCCTCAGTACTTC. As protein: CASSVGLAGVPQYF.

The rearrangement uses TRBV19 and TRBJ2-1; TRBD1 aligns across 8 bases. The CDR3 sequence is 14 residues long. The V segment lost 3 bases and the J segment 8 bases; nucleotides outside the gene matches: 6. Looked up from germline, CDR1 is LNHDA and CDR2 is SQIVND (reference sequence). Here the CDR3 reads CASSIGQGYDEQFF. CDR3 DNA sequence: TGTGCCAGTAGTATCGGACAGGGCTATGATGAGCAGTTCTTC.

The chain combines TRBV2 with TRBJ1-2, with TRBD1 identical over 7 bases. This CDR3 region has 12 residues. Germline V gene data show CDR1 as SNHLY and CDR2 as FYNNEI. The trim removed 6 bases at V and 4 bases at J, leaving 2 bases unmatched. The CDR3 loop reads CASRQGSYGYTF. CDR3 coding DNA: TGTGCCAGCAGACAGGGGAGCTATGGCTACACCTTC.

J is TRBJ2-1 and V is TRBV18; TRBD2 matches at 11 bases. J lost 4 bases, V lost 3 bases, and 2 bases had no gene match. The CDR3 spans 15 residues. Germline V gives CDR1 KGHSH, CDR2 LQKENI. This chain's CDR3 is CASSPRTSGYNEQFF. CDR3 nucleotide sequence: TGTGCCAGCTCACCTCGGACTAGCGGGTACAATGAGCAGTTCTTC.

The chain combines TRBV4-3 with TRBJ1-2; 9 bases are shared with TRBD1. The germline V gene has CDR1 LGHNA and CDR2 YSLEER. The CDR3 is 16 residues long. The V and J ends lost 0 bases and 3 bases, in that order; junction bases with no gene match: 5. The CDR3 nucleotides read TGCGCCAGCAGCCAAGAGGGTTGGACAGGGGACTATGGCTACACCTTC. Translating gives CASSQEGWTGDYGYTF.

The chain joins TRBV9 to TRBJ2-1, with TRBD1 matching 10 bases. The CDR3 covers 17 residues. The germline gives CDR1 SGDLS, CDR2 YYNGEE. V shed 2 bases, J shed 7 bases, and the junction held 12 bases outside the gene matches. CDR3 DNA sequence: TGTGCCAGCAGCGTCGCCGGGACAGGGGTGGTTGGGAATGAGCAGTTCTTC. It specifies CASSVAGTGVVGNEQFF.

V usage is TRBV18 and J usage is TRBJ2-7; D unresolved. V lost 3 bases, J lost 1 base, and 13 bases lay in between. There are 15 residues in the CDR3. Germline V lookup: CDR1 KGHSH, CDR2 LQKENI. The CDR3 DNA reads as TGTGCCAGCTCACCTCTTGGTACCTATTCCTACGAGCAGTACTTC. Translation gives CASSPLGTYSYEQYF. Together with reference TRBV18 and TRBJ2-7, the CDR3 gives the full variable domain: NAGVMQNPRHLVRRRGQEARLRCSPMKGHSHVYWYRQLPEEGLKFMVYLQKENIIDESGMPKERFSAEFPKEGPSILRIQQVVRGDSAAYFCASSPLGTYSYEQYFGPGTRLTVT.